One and the same sample provided the 7 T cell receptor beta chains below, sequenced in a study of OX40 agonist ivuxolimab in advanced cancers. The assay was immunoSEQ multiplex PCR, and TCRdb's table has in-frame clones only and misses some. The sample gives about 70,000 clones, 87% of which show up once; roughly 2.7% is in the top ten. The sample was CD4+ or CD8+ T cells sorted from blood, taken in a trial of the OX40 agonist ivuxolimab. These receptors all stem from an adult with an advanced solid tumor such as melanoma, head and neck, liver or kidney cancer.

This chain joins TRBV7-9 and TRBJ1-1, with D unclear. Germline CDR1 and CDR2: SEHNR and FQNEAQ (reference sequence). V dropped 1 base and J dropped 6 bases, with 15 bases sitting between them. The CDR3 is 15 amino acids. In DNA form, the CDR3 reads TGTGCCAGCAGCTTAGAGGTAGGCGTCTACGCTGAAGCTTTCTTT. Protein sequence: CASSLEVGVYAEAFF.

The chain uses TRBV19 and TRBJ2-5, with D perhaps TRBD1 or TRBD2 (5 bases each). The CDR3 runs to 16 residues. Germline V gene data show CDR1 as LNHDA and CDR2 as SQIVND (reference sequence). V gave up 0 bases and J gave up 1 base, with 12 bases separating them. The CDR3 DNA reads TGTGCCAGTAGTATAGACCTGGGACCGGGCCAAGAGACCCAGTACTTC. The encoded protein is CASSIDLGPGQETQYF.

V usage is TRBV19 and J usage is TRBJ1-5; D not resolved. V was clipped by 3 bases and J by 9 bases, with 15 bases between them. The CDR3 length is 14 residues. Germline V gene sequence: CDR1 LNHDA, CDR2 SQIVND (reference sequence). CDR3 in amino acids: CASSIKGTASPQHF. CDR3 bases: TGTGCCAGTAGTATCAAGGGTACGGCCTCGCCCCAGCATTTT.

The genes are TRBV4-1 and TRBJ2-2, with D tentatively TRBD2 (5 bases). Trimming took off 0 bases at V and 4 bases at J, with 6 bases between the two ends. This CDR3 comprises 14 residues. Per the germline V gene, CDR1 is MGHRA and CDR2 is YSYEKL. The CDR3 sequence: CASSQEAATGELFF. CDR3 in DNA: TGCGCCAGCAGCCAAGAAGCGGCCACCGGGGAGCTGTTTTTT.

This rearrangement joins TRBV5-5 to TRBJ1-1; D is uncertain. The germline V and J ends were trimmed by 3 bases and 2 bases, with 14 bases remaining between them. CDR1 SGHKS and CDR2 YYEKEE come from the germline V gene (reference sequence). The CDR3 has 15 residues. CDR3 sequence: CASSSPDFLNTEAFF. CDR3 DNA sequence: TGTGCCAGCAGCTCCCCGGACTTTTTAAACACTGAAGCTTTCTTT.

This sequence joins TRBV27 and TRBJ2-1, with D tentatively TRBD2 (6 bases). CDR3 length: 20 residues. The germline V gene has CDR1 MNHEY and CDR2 SMNVEV (reference sequence). Trimming removed 4 bases at V and 4 bases at J, with 29 bases between. The CDR3 sequence: CASSSSYRPHMSGPYNEQFF. CDR3 coding DNA: TGTGCCAGCAGTTCATCCTATCGCCCCCACATGAGCGGGCCTTACAATGAGCAGTTCTTC.

The chain joins TRBV4-1 to TRBJ2-2; no definite D call. V was trimmed by 4 bases and J by 1 base, leaving 13 bases between them. This CDR3 has 16 amino acids. Germline-derived CDR1 and CDR2 are MGHRA and YSYEKL. CDR3 sequence (DNA): TGCGCCAGCAGCCTAAGTACTGAAAAGAACACCGGGGAGCTGTTTTTT. Its translation is CASSLSTEKNTGELFF.